The 18 T cell receptor beta chains listed next were all sequenced from one sample in a study of prognosis after radiotherapy for stage I lung cancer. Two-round multiplex PCR, the amplification method, yielded TCR beta CDR3 from genomic DNA. Specific primers for each TRBV and TRBJ gene were what first-round PCR used. MiXCR was run by TCRdb on the multiplex PCR reads, yielding one entry per CDR3 protein. The top ten clones hold around a quarter of a sample with about 15,000 distinct CDR3 sequences, 30% to 40% of them seen once. The sequencing here drew on PBMCs, taken before or after stereotactic body radiation therapy (not recorded which). Receptors were obtained from a donor aged 50 or older with non-small cell lung cancer.

This clonotype is medium-sized (0.01 to 0.1%). V gene TRBV6-1 combines with J gene TRBJ2-1; 8 positions agree with TRBD2. The J segment lost 8 bases and the V segment lost 9 bases, leaving 9 bases of the junction unmatched. Looked up from germline, CDR1 is MNHNS and CDR2 is SASEGT. CDR3 length: 13 residues. This chain's CDR3 is CARGAGEVDEQFF. The CDR3 DNA sequence: TGTGCCAGAGGAGCGGGAGAAGTCGATGAGCAGTTCTTC.

Concerning this clonotype: A junction boundary mismatches the germline segment, possibly from a read error. This rearrangement joins TRBV6-1 to TRBJ2-7; 8 bases are a match to TRBD2. From germline, CDR1 is MNHNS and CDR2 SASEGT. The CDR3 has 14 amino acids. CDR3: CTSSAQREYYEQYF. CDR3 nucleotides: TGTACCAGCAGTGCCCAGCGGGAGTACTACGAGCAGTACTTC.

Ten or more counts support this clonotype. The chain recombines TRBV27 with TRBJ1-1, with D tentatively TRBD1 (5 bases). V gave up 5 bases and J gave up 1 base, with 8 bases separating them. This CDR3 comprises 13 residues. Germline loops: CDR1 MNHEY, CDR2 SMNVEV (reference sequence). The CDR3 nucleotides are TGTGCCAGCAGTGGGACGAGGAACACTGAAGCTTTCTTT. It translates to CASSGTRNTEAFF.

This clonotype was counted between two and nine times. A read error may produce the germline difference seen at one junction end. The rearrangement links TRBV6-1 to TRBJ2-1; 7 nucleotides agree with TRBD2. CDR1 is MNHNS and CDR2 is SASEGT in the germline V gene. This CDR3 has 13 residues. The CDR3 DNA follows: TGCGCCGGTCCGCGGGAGCCCTACAATGAGCAGTTCTTC. It is translated as CAGPREPYNEQFF.

Within the sample, this clonotype is medium-sized (0.01 to 0.1%). The CDR3 loop is CSARGSLEQGYTF. The CDR3 DNA reads TGCAGTGCTAGAGGGTCCCTCGAGCAGGGCTACACCTTC. The chain recombines TRBV20-1 with TRBJ1-2; D remains unclear. V was trimmed by 1 base and J by 8 bases, leaving 14 bases between them. Looked up from germline, CDR1 is DFQATT and CDR2 is SNEGSKA (reference sequence). The CDR3 totals 13 residues.

On this clonotype: This sequence may be a read error, since a much larger clone differs from it by one base. This chain links TRBV3-1 with TRBJ1-1; weak D call: TRBD1 (5 bases). Germline loops: CDR1 LGHDT, CDR2 YNNKEL (reference sequence). This CDR3 comprises 16 residues. The chain's CDR3 is CANSPIPRGRNTEAFF. CDR3 in DNA: TGTGCCAACAGCCCAATCCCCCGGGGGAGGAACACTGAAGCTTTCTTT.

Note on this clonotype: At one of its ends the junction is not consistent with the germline gene, which may arise from a read error. The rearrangement joins TRBV20-1 to TRBJ1-1; no clear D. This CDR3 region has 11 residues. CDR1 is DFQATT and CDR2 is SNEGSKA in the germline V gene (reference sequence). Here the CDR3 reads CLGSMKTEAFF. Here the CDR3 DNA reads TGCCTAGGAAGCATGAAAACTGAAGCTTTCTTT.

The CDR3: CATPDRCCDQPQHF. As DNA, the CDR3 is TGTGCCACCCCCGACAGGTGTTGCGATCAGCCCCAGCATTTT. This chain uses TRBV27 with TRBJ1-5, with D maybe TRBD1 (6 bases). The CDR3 is 14 residues long. Trimming left V 10 bases short and J 5 bases short, with 18 bases between. The germline gives CDR1 MNHEY, CDR2 SMNVEV (reference sequence).

This clonotype came up many times. The chain is built from TRBV6-2 or TRBV6-3 and TRBJ2-3; possibly TRBD1 for D (6 bases). CDR1 and CDR2 from the germline V gene are MNHEY and SVGEGT. Trimming cost V 4 bases and J 3 bases, with 14 bases left between them. The CDR3 sequence is 15 residues long. CDR3 loop: CASSLDSGVTDTQYF. CDR3 DNA sequence: TGTGCCAGCAGTTTGGATTCAGGGGTTACAGATACGCAGTATTTT.

This clonotype was recorded at least ten times. The V and J genes are TRBV6-2 or TRBV6-3 and TRBJ1-5; D unresolved. Germline CDR1 MNHEY, CDR2 SVGEGT. This CDR3 is built from 14 residues. V was shortened by 5 bases and J by 7 bases, with 15 bases between the two germline ends. In nucleotides, the CDR3 is TGTGCCAGCAGTGAAGTATGGGTTGGACAGCCCCAGCATTTT. Encoded protein: CASSEVWVGQPQHF.

This clonotype was counted many times. The rearrangement uses TRBV6-1 and TRBJ1-4, with TRBD1 identical over 8 bases. The CDR3 has 14 amino acids. The V and J ends lost 6 bases and 2 bases, in that order; junction bases with no gene match: 2. Germline V CDR1 and CDR2: MNHNS, SASEGT. The CDR3 bases are TGTGCCAGCAGAGACAGGGGCACTAATGAAAAACTGTTTTTT. This gives the protein CASRDRGTNEKLFF.

This clonotype appeared many times. The rearrangement joins TRBV29-1 to TRBJ2-1, with 13 bases aligning to TRBD2. The V gene's germline CDR1 is SQVTM and CDR2 ANQGSEA. V gave up 3 bases and J gave up 9 bases; unmatched junction bases: 5. The CDR3 length is 14 residues. CDR3 residues: CSVEILAGGVEQFF. In nucleotides, the CDR3 is TGCAGCGTTGAGATACTAGCGGGAGGGGTTGAGCAGTTCTTC.

This clonotype has only a few counts. A much larger clone differs by one base, so this may be a read error. The chain links TRBV6-2 or TRBV6-3 to TRBJ2-7; D remains ambiguous. Per the germline V gene, CDR1 is MNHEY and CDR2 is SVGEGT. V lost 8 bases and J 6 bases, leaving 11 bases between the germline ends. CDR3 length: 11 residues. The CDR3 nucleotides read TGTGCCAGCGGTGTGGCCGCCGAGCAGTACTTC. Residues: CASGVAAEQYF.

This clonotype was counted at least ten times. The V call is TRBV6-2 or TRBV6-3, the J call TRBJ2-1, with 9 bases that match TRBD1. This CDR3 is built from 11 residues. Germline values: CDR1 MNHEY, CDR2 SVGEGT. V lost 8 bases and J lost 13; bases outside the gene matches: 6. CDR3 nucleotide sequence: TGTGCCAGCGGGGGACAGGGAAATCAGTTCTTC. Its translation: CASGGQGNQFF.

This clonotype was counted at least ten times. The chain combines TRBV27 with TRBJ2-1; 10 nucleotides align to TRBD2. The germline CDR1 and CDR2 sequences are MNHEY and SMNVEV (reference sequence). The CDR3 is 14 amino acids. With V trimmed by 7 bases and J by 8 bases, 8 bases remained unmatched. CDR3 amino acids: CASKGLASSYEQFF. The CDR3 DNA sequence: TGTGCCAGCAAGGGACTAGCGAGCTCCTATGAGCAGTTCTTC.

The table lists this clonotype with many counts. The CDR3 protein is CASSRPGLAGDHEQYF. Written as DNA, the CDR3 is TGTGCCAGCAGCCGCCCAGGCCTAGCGGGAGACCACGAGCAGTACTTC. The chain uses TRBV5-4 and TRBJ2-7; 10 bases are shared with TRBD2. The CDR3 has 16 amino acids. The V segment lost 4 bases and the J segment 5 bases; nucleotides outside the gene matches: 12. Germline V gives CDR1 SGHNT, CDR2 YYREEE (reference sequence).

This clonotype occurred many times. The rearrangement links TRBV20-1 to TRBJ1-1; no reliable D call. This CDR3 region has 12 residues. The ends were cut back, 5 bases at V and 8 bases at J, with 15 bases in the middle. CDR1 DFQATT and CDR2 SNEGSKA come from the germline V gene (reference sequence). CDR3 DNA: TGCAGTGCTCCAAACCAAGGGCCCGAAGCTTTCTTT. Its protein is CSAPNQGPEAFF.

This clonotype was counted ten times or more. V gene TRBV18 combines with J gene TRBJ1-6; unclear D gene. This CDR3 is 13 amino acids long. The V gene lost 7 bases and the J gene lost 7 bases, with 11 bases spanning the gap. Germline V gene sequence: CDR1 KGHSH, CDR2 LQKENI. This CDR3 is CASFYGRNSPLHF. The CDR3 coding sequence is TGTGCCAGCTTCTATGGGAGAAATTCACCCCTCCACTTT.